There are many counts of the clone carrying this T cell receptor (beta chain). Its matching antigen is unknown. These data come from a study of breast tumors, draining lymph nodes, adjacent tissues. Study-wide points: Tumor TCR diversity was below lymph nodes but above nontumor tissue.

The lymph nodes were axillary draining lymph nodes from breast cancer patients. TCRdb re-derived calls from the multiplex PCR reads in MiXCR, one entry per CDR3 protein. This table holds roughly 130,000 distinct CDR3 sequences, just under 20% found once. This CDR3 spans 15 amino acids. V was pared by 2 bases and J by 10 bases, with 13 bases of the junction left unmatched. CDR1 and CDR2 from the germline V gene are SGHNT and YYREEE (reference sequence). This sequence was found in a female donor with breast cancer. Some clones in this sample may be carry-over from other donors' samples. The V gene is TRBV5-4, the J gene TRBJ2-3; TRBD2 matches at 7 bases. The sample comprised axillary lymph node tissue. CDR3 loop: CASSLISRGREAQYF. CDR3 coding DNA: TGTGCCAGCAGCTTAATATCGCGGGGGAGGGAGGCGCAGTATTTT. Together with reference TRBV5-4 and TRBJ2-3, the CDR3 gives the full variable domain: ETGVTQSPTHLIKTRGQQVTLRCSSQSGHNTVSWYQQALGQGPQFIFQYYREEENGRGNFPPRFSGLQFPNYSSELNVNALELDDSALYLCASSLISRGREAQYFGPGTRLTVL.